Listed here are 26 T cell receptor beta chains from one sample, sequenced in a study of cytomegalovirus exposure and HLA in healthy donors. The PCR ran on 60 Vbeta and 13 Jbeta primers. Data came from immunoSEQ multiplex PCR; TCRdb stores just in-frame clones and leaves some out. The data show 100,000 to 150,000 clones, 83% seen once. Sequenced: PBMCs. These receptors came from a woman aged 40 to 55 in good health and CMV-seropositive.

The chain carries TRBV6-5 and TRBJ1-1; 12 nucleotides align to TRBD1. Germline CDR1 is MNHEY and CDR2 is SVGAGI. This CDR3 has 13 residues. Trimming took 8 bases from V and 6 from J; bases not matched to a gene: 4. The CDR3: CASVGQGAAEAFF. In nucleotides, the CDR3 is TGTGCCAGCGTGGGACAGGGGGCGGCTGAAGCTTTCTTT.

This chain connects TRBV28 to TRBJ2-2, with 9 bases matching TRBD1. From germline, CDR1 is MDHEN and CDR2 SYDVKM. V dropped 5 bases and J dropped 6; count of bases not matched to a gene: 10. The length of the CDR3 is 16 residues. The CDR3 loop is CASSPGDREAAGELFF. As DNA, the CDR3 is TGTGCCAGCAGTCCCGGGGACAGGGAGGCGGCCGGGGAGCTGTTTTTT.

This clone was detected only a few times. The rearrangement links TRBV5-1 to TRBJ1-2; 8 nucleotides agree with TRBD1. The CDR3 spans 15 residues. Germline assignment: CDR1 SGHRS and CDR2 YFSETQ. Trimming took 0 bases from V and 3 from J; bases not matched to a gene: 4. The CDR3: CASSLAPTGDYGYTF. The CDR3 nucleotides are TGCGCCAGCAGCTTGGCCCCGACAGGGGACTATGGCTACACCTTC.

This clone was seen just once. The chain is built from TRBV13 and TRBJ2-1; 9 nucleotides agree with TRBD2. V was pared by 7 bases and J by 4 bases, with 14 bases of the junction left unmatched. The CDR3 consists of 17 residues. Germline V gene lookup returns CDR1 PRHDT and CDR2 FYEKMQ (reference sequence). CDR3 sequence reads: CASTPSGRTSEYNEQFF. CDR3 DNA: TGTGCCAGCACCCCTAGTGGGAGGACTAGCGAGTACAATGAGCAGTTCTTC.

CDR3 in DNA: TGTGCCAGCACAGACAGGGGCCCCACAGATACGCAGTATTTT. It yields the protein CASTDRGPTDTQYF. The chain recombines TRBV7-9 with TRBJ2-3; 8 bases fit TRBD1. The CDR3 totals 14 residues. V lost 7 bases and J lost 2; bases outside the gene matches: 5. Germline-derived CDR1 and CDR2 are SEHNR and FQNEAQ (reference sequence).

The gene calls are TRBV19 and TRBJ2-7, with unresolved D. Deletions cut 1 base from V and 3 bases from J, with 7 bases between. Germline-derived CDR1 and CDR2 are LNHDA and SQIVND (reference sequence). This CDR3 is 13 amino acids long. The CDR3 loop is CASSIVGGYEQYF. DNA for the CDR3: TGTGCCAGTAGTATAGTCGGCGGCTACGAGCAGTACTTC.

The chain has TRBV9 and TRBJ2-1, with TRBD1 as a possible D gene (5 bases). Germline values: CDR1 SGDLS, CDR2 YYNGEE. The CDR3 contains 14 residues. V lost 2 bases to trimming and J lost 4 bases, with 10 bases between them. CDR3 loop: CASSVNQGYNEQFF. The CDR3 DNA follows: TGTGCCAGCAGCGTTAATCAGGGATACAATGAGCAGTTCTTC.

The rearrangement links TRBV2 to TRBJ2-3, with TRBD2 identical over 15 bases. J gave up 4 bases and V 7 bases, and 6 bases lay outside the gene matches. This CDR3 has 16 amino acids. Germline CDR1 is SNHLY and CDR2 is FYNNEI. The CDR3 region is CASKTRTSGRADTQYF. The CDR3 DNA reads as TGTGCCAGCAAAACCCGGACTAGCGGGAGGGCAGATACGCAGTATTTT.

The chain carries TRBV7-6 and TRBJ2-7, with 10 bases fitting TRBD2. CDR1 and CDR2 from the germline V gene are SGHVS and FNYEAQ. Germline trimming cut 1 base from V and 5 bases from J; bases unmatched to any gene: 11. The CDR3 runs 17 residues. CDR3 protein: CASSLGALAGPLHEQYF. As DNA, the CDR3 is TGTGCCAGCAGCTTAGGGGCACTAGCGGGGCCGCTCCACGAGCAGTACTTC.

This chain connects TRBV23-1 to TRBJ1-2; D ambiguous. TRBV23-1 counts as an open reading frame of uncertain function. Trimming left V 11 bases short and J 8 bases short, with 12 bases between. The CDR3 spans 10 residues. This CDR3 is CASDTLGYTF. The DNA of the CDR3 is TGCGCCTCAGACACGTTGGGCTACACCTTC.

The CDR3 nucleotides are TGTGCCAGCAGCTTACAGCGGGAGGTCTCCTACAATGAGCAGTTCTTC. Its protein is CASSLQREVSYNEQFF. The chain couples TRBV7-6 to TRBJ2-1; 9 bases map to TRBD2. The germline V gene has CDR1 SGHVS and CDR2 FNYEAQ. The ends lost 2 bases at V and 0 bases at J; junction bases unmatched: 2. The length of the CDR3 is 16 residues.

This chain uses TRBV30 with TRBJ2-6; maybe TRBD1 (5 bases). V lost 1 base and J 1 base, leaving 26 bases between the germline ends. CDR1 and CDR2 from the germline V gene are GTSNPN and SVGIG (reference sequence). The CDR3 has 21 amino acids. The CDR3 coding sequence is TGTGCCTGGAGTGCCCTTCTTTCGGCAGGGAAAGTTCTATCTGGGGCCAACGTCCTGACTTTC. This codes for CAWSALLSAGKVLSGANVLTF.

The gene calls are TRBV9 and TRBJ2-3; D is possibly TRBD2 (6 bases). The CDR3 consists of 15 residues. V was trimmed by 6 bases and J by 1 base, leaving 15 bases between them. Germline values: CDR1 SGDLS, CDR2 YYNGEE. The CDR3: CASTAGGARTDTQYF. The CDR3 DNA reads as TGTGCCAGCACAGCTGGAGGGGCACGCACAGATACGCAGTATTTT.

On this clone itself: This CDR3 is also generated by other DNA sequences in the sample. The V and J genes are TRBV2 and TRBJ2-5, with D maybe TRBD2 (5 bases). Germline V gene data show CDR1 as SNHLY and CDR2 as FYNNEI. This CDR3 is 14 amino acids long. V gave up 3 bases and J gave up 5 bases, with 13 bases separating them. In DNA form, the CDR3 reads TGTGCCAGCAGTGAGGACTGGTGGAGCGAGACCCAGTACTTC. Translated, it gives CASSEDWWSETQYF.

J is TRBJ2-1 and V is TRBV6-5; D unresolved. V shed 7 bases and J shed 0 bases, with 10 bases lying between them. Per germline, CDR1 MNHEY and CDR2 SVGAGI. The CDR3 spans 14 residues. CDR3 in amino acids: CASTDTHSYNEQFF. The CDR3, as DNA: TGTGCCAGCACCGATACTCACTCCTACAATGAGCAGTTCTTC.

The V and J genes are TRBV6-5 and TRBJ1-2, with TRBD1 matching over 7 bases. After removal of 5 bases from V and 4 bases from J, the junction contained 4 bases not matched to a gene. Germline V gives CDR1 MNHEY, CDR2 SVGAGI. The CDR3 contains 13 residues. The CDR3 DNA reads TGTGCCAGCAGTACCGGGACAGCCTATGGCTACACCTTC. This gives the protein CASSTGTAYGYTF.

The chain uses TRBV9 and TRBJ1-2; a possible D gene is TRBD1 (5 bases). Germline-derived CDR1 and CDR2 are SGDLS and YYNGEE. This CDR3 has 15 amino acids. The ends were cut back, 4 bases at V and 0 bases at J, with 13 bases in the middle. The CDR3 is CASSPAGLSNYGYTF. CDR3 nucleotides: TGTGCCAGCAGCCCCGCAGGGCTCTCTAACTATGGCTACACCTTC.

This clone was seen only once. The rearrangement links TRBV12-2 to TRBJ1-4; the table names TRBD1, a call not compared with the DNA. TRBV12-2 is reported as a pseudogene. This CDR3 is built from 18 residues. CDR3 loop: CASRRAGTRGIGNEKLFF. CDR3 nucleotide sequence: TGTGCAAGTCGCAGAGCCGGGACAAGGGGCATTGGGAATGAAAAACTGTTTTTT.

CDR3 loop: CATRDTLGYGYTF. Written as DNA, the CDR3 is TGTGCCACCCGGGACACCTTGGGCTATGGCTACACCTTC. V and J are TRBV6-1 and TRBJ1-2; tentative D call: TRBD1 (6 bases). Germline assignment: CDR1 MNHNS and CDR2 SASEGT. Trimming took 10 bases from V and 4 from J, leaving 16 bases between them. The CDR3 sequence is 13 residues long.

The V gene is TRBV4-2, the J gene TRBJ2-1, with TRBD2 matching over 7 bases. Germline V gene sequence: CDR1 LGHNA, CDR2 YNFKEQ. This CDR3 has 12 amino acids. The V and J ends lost 1 base and 10 bases, in that order; junction bases with no gene match: 1. The DNA for the CDR3 is TGTGCCAGCAGCCAAGTGCGGGGGGAGCAGTTCTTC. It translates to CASSQVRGEQFF.

This rearrangement joins TRBV9 to TRBJ2-2, with 11 bases lining up with TRBD2. With 0 bases clipped from V and 7 bases from J, the junction kept 5 bases outside the gene matches. The CDR3 spans 16 residues. The germline gives CDR1 SGDLS, CDR2 YYNGEE. CDR3 region: CASSVELAGVDGELFF. The CDR3 region has the DNA TGTGCCAGCAGCGTAGAACTAGCGGGAGTCGACGGGGAGCTGTTTTTT.

The CDR3 coding sequence is TGTGCCACCAGCAGAGTGGCAGGTTATGGCTACACCTTC. Protein product: CATSRVAGYGYTF. V gene TRBV15 combines with J gene TRBJ1-2; D gene ambiguous. Germline-derived CDR1 and CDR2 are LNHNV and YYDKDF (reference sequence). The CDR3 sequence is 13 residues long. V was pared by 1 base and J by 5 bases, with 8 bases between.

The rearrangement joins TRBV28 to TRBJ2-3; TRBD2 might be the D (5 bases). CDR3 size: 12 residues. V shed 5 bases and J shed 5 bases, with 8 bases lying between them. CDR1 and CDR2 (germline): MDHEN, SYDVKM. CDR3 loop: CASSIRGDTQYF. The CDR3 bases are TGTGCCAGCAGTATCCGGGGAGATACGCAGTATTTT. The variable domain in full, with the rest retrieved from reference TRBV28 and TRBJ2-3, is DVKVTQSSRYLVKRTGEKVFLECVQDMDHENMFWYRQDPGLGLRLIYFSYDVKMKEKGDIPEGYSVSREKKERFSLILESASTNQTSMYLCASSIRGDTQYFGPGTRLTVL.

V usage is TRBV2 and J usage is TRBJ1-3; D may be TRBD1 (5 bases). Germline CDR1 and CDR2: SNHLY and FYNNEI. The V gene lost 6 bases and the J gene lost 0 bases, with 9 bases spanning the gap. The CDR3 consists of 14 residues. CDR3 DNA sequence: TGTGCCAGCAGCGCAGACAGCTCTGGAAACACCATATATTTT. Residues: CASSADSSGNTIYF. The full variable domain, completed using reference TRBV2 and TRBJ1-3, is EPEVTQTPSHQVTQMGQEVILRCVPISNHLYFYWYRQILGQKVEFLVSFYNNEISEKSEIFDDQFSVERPDGSNFTLKIRSTKLEDSAMYFCASSADSSGNTIYFGEGSWLTVV.

The V call is TRBV9, the J call TRBJ2-1; 11 nucleotides match TRBD1. The CDR3 loop spans 16 amino acids. V lost 0 bases, J lost 7 bases, and 6 bases stayed unmatched. Germline lookup yields CDR1 SGDLS and CDR2 YYNGEE. The CDR3 DNA is TGTGCCAGCAGCGTAGTCTGGACAGGGGGCGGGAATGAGCAGTTCTTC. Amino acid sequence: CASSVVWTGGGNEQFF.

This chain links TRBV25-1 with TRBJ2-7; TRBD1 agrees at 9 bases. Germline CDR1 MGHDK, CDR2 SYGVNS. The CDR3 is 16 residues long. V shed 3 bases and J 2 bases; nucleotides not matched to a gene: 8. The CDR3 DNA sequence: TGTGCCAGCAGTGAGGCACAGGGGGCAGGGGCCTACGAGCAGTACTTC. This codes for CASSEAQGAGAYEQYF.